This T cell receptor beta chain was obtained from a study of CD8+ T cells in alopecia areata (dated by TCRdb to 2016 to 2019). Some background on the complete study: The treated patients took part in an open-label pilot trial in which moderate-to-severe alopecia areata was treated with oral tofacitinib at 5 to 10 mg twice daily. High-throughput TCRbeta sequencing was used to examine T cell clonal expansion in alopecia areata in both the C3H/HeJ mouse model and human patients. immunoSEQ multiplex PCR using 35 Vbeta forward primers and 13 Jbeta reverse primers was used to amplify TCRbeta CDR3 regions. Tofacitinib was administered for 6 to 18 months, and 6 months of follow-up off drug were then conducted to assess delayed response and recurrence. The SALT score, which quantifies the percentage of affected scalp surface area, was used to measure disease severity in treated patients. Patients on tofacitinib were biopsied at baseline and after 4 and 24 weeks of treatment, and several of the patients also had a later scalp biopsy. RNA was extracted with the PAXgene miRNA kit for fixed scalp, the miRNeasy kit for PBMCs, and the RNeasy kit for mouse skin. Human TCRbeta sequencing covered scalp tissue and sorted CD4+ and CD8+ peripheral blood T cells from patchy and totalis/universalis alopecia areata patients and healthy controls. Scalp clonality was compared across normal scalp (n=4), patchy alopecia areata scalp (n=8), and alopecia totalis/universalis scalp (n=8).

Taken with the paper, the label for treatment or condition translates to: oral pan-JAK inhibitor, 5-10 mg twice daily. Peripheral blood and lesional scalp punch biopsies were obtained from patients with alopecia areata. After PBMCs were isolated by density centrifugation and stained for CD3, CD4 and CD8, a FACSAria was used to sort CD4+ and CD8+ T cells. Of note for this clone: It has no known antigen specificity. No base qualities exist here, and no much larger clone lies one base off it.

To prepare the library, the immunoSEQ multiplex PCR assay was applied. RNA was extracted from all samples and reverse transcribed into cDNA as template for TCR sequencing. SuperScript III was used to make first-strand cDNA, primed with a 2:1 mix of oligo-dT and random hexamers. A synthetic immune receptor repertoire was used to measure amplification bias, and any remaining bias was corrected computationally. The paper's data handling went like this. Raw reads were preprocessed to remove errors, and CDR3 was defined according to IMGT conventions as the region from the conserved cysteine to phenylalanine. To get clonality, Shannon entropy was normalized by log2 of the number of productive unique TCRs and the result was subtracted from 1. CD4 or CD8 identity of scalp clones was inferred by cross-referencing scalp TCRbeta sequences with sorted blood CD4 and CD8 repertoires. TCRdb's version of the immuneACCESS table is confined to in-frame rearrangements and falls short of the full clone set. An unresolved V gene accounts for under half of the shortfall where checked; the remainder is of unknown origin. Clonal size and the V and J genes are those of that table, whereas D and trimming came from the DNA. Present in this sample are 200,000 or so clones, around 43% of which were seen just once. Jointly, the top ten make up 2.6% of the sample.

Study-wide findings and limitations: Unlike mouse skin, which is dominated by gammadelta T cells, normal human skin has resident alphabeta T cells that are also sequenced, and this complicates analysis of the scalp TCR repertoire. The treated cohort was small, with a single nonresponder, so links between baseline CD8+ expansion and response need larger studies. Lesional scalp, especially in alopecia totalis/universalis, showed higher clonality and more expanded CD8+ clones than normal scalp, suggesting antigenic drive. Many expanded lesional clones persisted in scalp and blood during tofacitinib treatment, which may partly explain relapse after stopping treatment. Shared TCR sequences between patients were less evident than in mice, which may be partly attributable to HLA diversity in the patient population. Scalp clonality and the number of expanded CD8+ clones among the top 100 scalp clones were significantly decreased by tofacitinib.

Trimming takes 5 bases off V and 8 bases off J; junction bases not matched to a gene: 6. According to the germline V gene (reference sequence), CDR1 reads MNHEY and CDR2 reads SMNVEV. The CDR3, from cysteine to phenylalanine, totals 14 residues. Only CDR3 DNA is held: 42 bases, read in frame from base 1. The chain links TRBV27 with TRBJ1-2; TRBD1 lines up with 12 middle nucleotides. The sample here was CD4+ T cells sorted from blood, taken at approximately week 36, from a patient treated with tofacitinib. This sequence was found in a human donor with alopecia areata. At the DNA level, the sequence is TGTGCCAGCAGTCCTTGGGACAGGGGGCACGGCTACACCTTC. It is translated as CASSPWDRGHGYTF.